Reported below is one T cell receptor (beta chain). What it binds is unknown. The sample contains more than one DNA sequence encoding this CDR3. The CDR3 has 12 amino acids. Trimming removed 6 bases from V and 0 bases from J, with 3 bases in between. CDR1 and CDR2 from the germline V gene are MDHEN and SYDVKM. Using immunoSEQ multiplex PCR, the repertoire was profiled, and TCRdb retains in-frame clones only, with some absent. The sample lists around 180,000 clones; 85% to 95% were seen once. This entry belongs to a study of shared clonotypes between healthy human individuals. Overall study results and limits: Estimated richness was generally greater in naive than memory subsets. Sampling used blood alone; tissue repertoires probably differ.

Nashville, Tennessee was home to all donors, each a Caucasian adult. The chain joins TRBV28 to TRBJ1-5; D is uncertain. This TCR was recovered from a woman aged 25-40 years in good health. Sequenced input: naive CD4+ T cells sorted from blood. The sample's subset: CD45RA+ positively selected. The CDR3: CASRNSNQPQHF. The CDR3 region has the DNA TGTGCCAGCAGAAATAGCAATCAGCCCCAGCATTTT.